This TCR beta chain emerged from a study of molecular identifiers for immune sequencing clone quantification. General observations from the study: Reportedly, one cell's Jurkat TCR RNA was detected within 1,100,000 naive CD8 cells.

From the PCR reads, TCRdb called clonotypes with MiXCR, one entry per CDR3 protein. The repertoire holds some 590,000 distinct CDR3 sequences, with around 25% as singletons. This CDR3 is 13 amino acids long. CDR1 is MNHNS, CDR2 SASEGT, per germline. V lost 3 bases, J lost 10 bases, and 10 bases lay in between. This clonotype was observed at least ten times. Its antigen is still unknown. This rearrangement joins TRBV6-1 to TRBJ1-6; D possibly corresponds to TRBD1 (6 bases). The source material was naive CD8+ T cells from blood, with Jurkat cell RNA spiked in. Subset noted: FACS-sorted CD8+CD4-CCR7+CD45RA+ naive T cells. The sequence was obtained from a human donor in good health. Some libraries in this study had Jurkat cell RNA spiked in. Here the CDR3 DNA reads TGTGCCAGCAGTGACAGGGGTCCCTCACCCCTCCACTTT. It translates to CASSDRGPSPLHF.